Presented here are 25 T cell receptor beta chains from one specimen sequenced in a study of cytomegalovirus exposure and HLA in healthy donors. Repertoires were generated with immunoSEQ multiplex PCR, while TCRdb's copy carries only in-frame clones and drops some. Here the sample spans approximately 72,000 clones, less than 95% being singletons. Sequencing used PBMCs. These receptors were collected from a woman between 18 and 29 years old in good health and CMV-seronegative.

The DNA of the CDR3 is TGTGCCAGCAGCGCCCCCTGGGGCAGGAACACTGAAGCTTTCTTT. Its protein product is CASSAPWGRNTEAFF. The chain joins TRBV5-5 to TRBJ1-1, with D possibly TRBD1 on 5 matching bases. Per germline, CDR1 SGHKS and CDR2 YYEKEE (reference sequence). The CDR3 extends over 15 amino acids. V lost 4 bases, J lost 1 base, and 14 bases lay in between.

CDR3: CASSVNRGGPDTQYF. As DNA, the CDR3 is TGTGCCAGCAGCGTAAATCGGGGGGGCCCAGATACGCAGTATTTT. The chain is built from TRBV9 and TRBJ2-3; TRBD2 agrees at 8 bases. The germline gives CDR1 SGDLS, CDR2 YYNGEE. V lost 1 base, J lost 4 bases, and 5 bases stayed unmatched. CDR3 length: 15 residues.

V is TRBV13 and J is TRBJ2-7; a possible D gene is TRBD1 (5 bases). CDR1 is PRHDT, CDR2 FYEKMQ, per germline (reference sequence). With 6 bases removed from V and 2 bases from J, the gap between germline ends came to 14 bases. CDR3 length: 14 amino acids. In DNA, the CDR3 is TGTGCCAGCAGTTCGCAGGGAAGAACCTACGAGCAGTACTTC. Translation: CASSSQGRTYEQYF.

The V gene is TRBV28, the J gene TRBJ1-5, with 9 nucleotides matching TRBD1. Germline lookup yields CDR1 MDHEN and CDR2 SYDVKM. The CDR3 loop spans 18 amino acids. Trimming cost V 4 bases and J 4 bases; bases outside gene matches: 14. For the CDR3, the DNA is TGTGCCAGCAGTTATCGGGACAGGGTTTCCCGAACTAATCAGCCCCAGCATTTT. It codes for CASSYRDRVSRTNQPQHF.

V is TRBV2 and J is TRBJ1-6; possible D gene TRBD1, 5 bases. This CDR3 spans 15 amino acids. CDR1 and CDR2 (germline): SNHLY, FYNNEI. Trimming took off 5 bases at V and 6 bases at J, with 14 bases between the two ends. CDR3 loop: CASSKQGQFNSPLHF. The DNA of the CDR3 is TGTGCCAGCAGTAAGCAGGGTCAGTTTAATTCACCCCTCCACTTT.

The chain recombines TRBV9 with TRBJ1-2; 8 nucleotides agree with TRBD1. The CDR3 has 13 amino acids. Germline CDR1 is SGDLS and CDR2 is YYNGEE. The V segment lost 6 bases and the J segment 4 bases; nucleotides outside the gene matches: 5. CDR3 in amino acids: CASKTGGVYGYTF. The CDR3 region has the DNA TGTGCCAGCAAAACAGGGGGTGTCTATGGCTACACCTTC. The entire variable domain, with the rest obtained from reference TRBV9 and TRBJ1-2, is as follows: DSGVTQTPKHLITATGQRVTLRCSPRSGDLSVYWYQQSLDQGLQFLIQYYNGEERAKGNILERFSAQQFPDLHSELNLSSLELGDSALYFCASKTGGVYGYTFGSGTRLTVV.

This clone appeared a single time. The V call is TRBV5-6, the J call TRBJ1-2; D is uncertain. The germline V and J ends were trimmed by 3 bases and 7 bases, with 13 bases remaining between them. Germline values: CDR1 SGHDT, CDR2 YYEEEE. CDR3 size: 13 residues. The CDR3 region is CASSSPTPGGYTF. The CDR3 region has the DNA TGTGCCAGCAGCTCACCTACCCCAGGTGGCTACACCTTC. Filled out from reference TRBV5-6 and TRBJ1-2, the complete variable domain reads DAGVTQSPTHLIKTRGQQVTLRCSPKSGHDTVSWYQQALGQGPQFIFQYYEEEERQRGNFPDRFSGHQFPNYSSELNVNALLLGDSALYLCASSSPTPGGYTFGSGTRLTVV.

V and J are TRBV21-1 and TRBJ2-3; TRBD1 is taken as the D call from the table, unchecked against the DNA. TRBV21-1 is recorded as a pseudogene. This CDR3 comprises 15 residues. The CDR3 loop is CASIMGTGQTDTQYF. DNA of the CDR3: TGTGCCAGCATCATGGGAACAGGGCAGACAGATACGCAGTATTTT.

The chain employs TRBV30 and TRBJ1-4; 8 nucleotides match TRBD1. Per germline, CDR1 GTSNPN and CDR2 SVGIG (reference sequence). V lost 2 bases to trimming and J lost 8 bases; unmatched junction nucleotides: 4. The CDR3 totals 13 residues. The CDR3 loop reads CAWSSQGGEKLFF. The CDR3 DNA reads as TGTGCCTGGAGTTCACAGGGGGGAGAAAAACTGTTTTTT.

The chain uses TRBV4-1 and TRBJ2-7; D might be TRBD2 (5 bases). Trimming cost V 2 bases and J 3 bases, with 8 bases left between them. This CDR3 is built from 13 residues. Germline V CDR1 and CDR2: MGHRA, YSYEKL. This CDR3 is CASSQRGNYEQYF. For the CDR3, the DNA is TGCGCCAGCAGCCAACGGGGTAACTACGAGCAGTACTTC.

The rearrangement links TRBV11-3 to TRBJ2-2; a weak D match, TRBD1 (5 bases). The V and J ends lost 4 bases and 6 bases respectively, with 9 bases between them. The CDR3 is 13 amino acids. Germline loops: CDR1 SGHNT, CDR2 YENEEA. The CDR3 here is CASSSQGAGELFF. The CDR3 DNA reads TGTGCCAGCAGCTCGCAAGGGGCCGGGGAGCTGTTTTTT.

This chain joins TRBV5-1 and TRBJ1-3; D remains unclear. With 0 bases removed from V and 0 bases from J, the gap between germline ends came to 7 bases. Germline V gene lookup returns CDR1 SGHRS and CDR2 YFSETQ. CDR3 size: 15 residues. The chain's CDR3 is CASSLGPSSGNTIYF. The CDR3 coding sequence is TGCGCCAGCAGCTTGGGTCCCTCCTCTGGAAACACCATATATTTT.

This clone was detected only once. J is TRBJ1-1 and V is TRBV6-5, with unresolved D. The V end lost 6 bases, the J end lost 8 bases, and 19 bases lay between the germline ends. CDR1 MNHEY and CDR2 SVGAGI come from the germline V gene. The CDR3 runs to 14 residues. The CDR3 region has the DNA TGTGCCAGCAGACAAGGCCGGACTAAGTTCGAAGCTTTCTTT. Amino acids: CASRQGRTKFEAFF.

This chain uses TRBV18 with TRBJ2-7, with a weak D call TRBD2 (5 bases). The V end lost 3 bases, the J end lost 3 bases, and 15 bases lay between the germline ends. CDR1 and CDR2 from the germline V gene are KGHSH and LQKENI. The CDR3 consists of 15 residues. The CDR3 is CASSPDLAGLYEQYF. DNA for the CDR3: TGTGCCAGCTCACCCGACCTGGCGGGCCTCTACGAGCAGTACTTC.

V usage is TRBV27 and J usage is TRBJ1-2; D perhaps matches TRBD1 (6 bases). Germline V gene data show CDR1 as MNHEY and CDR2 as SMNVEV (reference sequence). The V end was cut by 8 bases, the J end by 2 bases, with 18 bases between. CDR3 size: 15 residues. CDR3 sequence reads: CASRSGGAWNYGYTF. CDR3 nucleotides: TGTGCCAGCCGCAGTGGGGGGGCCTGGAACTATGGCTACACCTTC.

V and J are TRBV7-2 and TRBJ1-6, with 7 bases identical to TRBD1. The CDR3 has 16 residues. Trimming cost V 4 bases and J 7 bases; bases outside gene matches: 10. Germline V gene sequence: CDR1 SGHTA, CDR2 FQGNSA. The CDR3 protein is CASSSNPGTANSPLHF. DNA for the CDR3: TGTGCCAGCAGCTCGAACCCCGGGACAGCGAATTCACCCCTCCACTTT.

V gene TRBV19 combines with J gene TRBJ2-2; 10 bases agree with TRBD1. The CDR3 is 15 residues long. V shed 6 bases and J 5 bases; nucleotides not matched to a gene: 6. The germline CDR1 and CDR2 sequences are LNHDA and SQIVND (reference sequence). CDR3 nucleotides: TGTGCCAGTAGCACGGGACAGGGGCGAACCGGGGAGCTGTTTTTT. Its translation: CASSTGQGRTGELFF.

This sequence joins TRBV6-6 and TRBJ1-3; 10 bases are a match to TRBD1. Germline V gene lookup returns CDR1 MNHNY and CDR2 SVGAGI (reference sequence). Losses at the gene ends were 4 bases for V and 8 bases for J; bases not matched to a gene: 5. The CDR3 consists of 14 residues. This CDR3 is CASSSGQGGYTIYF. The DNA of the CDR3 is TGTGCCAGCAGTTCTGGACAGGGGGGATACACCATATATTTT.

The chain has TRBV28 and TRBJ2-7, with 9 bases fitting TRBD1. CDR3 length: 15 residues. Germline CDR1 MDHEN, CDR2 SYDVKM. V shed 7 bases, J shed 2 bases, and the junction held 9 bases outside the gene matches. DNA for the CDR3: TGTGCCAGCACCCCGGGACAGGGAAGGCCCTACGAGCAGTACTTC. Its translation: CASTPGQGRPYEQYF.

The chain carries TRBV6-5 and TRBJ1-2; 8 bases match TRBD1. CDR1 MNHEY and CDR2 SVGAGI come from the germline V gene. Unmatched junction bases numbered 8, after V lost 6 bases and J lost 8 bases. The CDR3 covers 13 residues. The DNA of the CDR3 is TGTGCCAGCAGACCTATACAGGGGGACGGCTACACCTTC. Translation: CASRPIQGDGYTF.

The rearrangement uses TRBV2 and TRBJ2-7; D unresolved. V was trimmed by 3 bases and J by 2 bases, leaving 8 bases between them. Germline-derived CDR1 and CDR2 are SNHLY and FYNNEI. The CDR3 has 13 residues. CDR3 nucleotides: TGTGCCAGCAGTGAGTGGCTAGCCTACGAGCAGTACTTC. It encodes CASSEWLAYEQYF.

The V call is TRBV15, the J call TRBJ1-3, with a weak D call TRBD1 (5 bases). CDR1 LNHNV and CDR2 YYDKDF come from the germline V gene (reference sequence). With 5 bases removed from V and 0 bases from J, the gap between germline ends came to 11 bases. This CDR3 spans 15 amino acids. CDR3 sequence: CATSGAMSSGNTIYF. The CDR3 DNA is TGTGCCACCAGCGGGGCAATGAGCTCTGGAAACACCATATATTTT.

The V call is TRBV9, the J call TRBJ1-1; 8 bases are shared with TRBD1. Trimming at V came to 4 bases and at J to 0 bases, leaving 8 bases not matched to a gene. Germline loops: CDR1 SGDLS, CDR2 YYNGEE. The CDR3 has 16 amino acids. The CDR3 reads CASSPRTGPVNTEAFF. CDR3 sequence (DNA): TGTGCCAGCAGCCCACGGACAGGGCCCGTGAACACTGAAGCTTTCTTT.

The chain is built from TRBV12-1 and TRBJ2-5; the table's D call, TRBD2, was not checked against the DNA. TRBV12-1 is a listed pseudogene. This CDR3 is 16 amino acids long. The CDR3 sequence: CASSRKDYRNQETQYF. The CDR3 DNA follows: TGTGCCAGCAGCAGAAAGGACTATCGGAACCAAGAGACCCAGTACTTC.

This clone was observed once. The chain links TRBV7-9 to TRBJ2-1; the match to TRBD2 covers 7 bases. The CDR3 has 14 residues. With V trimmed by 4 bases and J by 5 bases, 5 bases remained unmatched. CDR1 is SEHNR, CDR2 FQNEAQ, per germline (reference sequence). The CDR3 loop is CASSSLAKDNEQFF. The CDR3 DNA sequence: TGTGCCAGCAGCTCACTAGCGAAAGACAATGAGCAGTTCTTC.